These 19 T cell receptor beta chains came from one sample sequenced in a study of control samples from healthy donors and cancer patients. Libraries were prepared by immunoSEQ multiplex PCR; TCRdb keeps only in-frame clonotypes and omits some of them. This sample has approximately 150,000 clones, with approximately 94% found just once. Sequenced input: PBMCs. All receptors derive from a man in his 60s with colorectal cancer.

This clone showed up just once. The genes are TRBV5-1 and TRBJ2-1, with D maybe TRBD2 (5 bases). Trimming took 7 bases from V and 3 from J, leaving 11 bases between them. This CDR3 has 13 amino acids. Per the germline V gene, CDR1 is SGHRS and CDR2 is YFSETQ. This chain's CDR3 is CASGSRDYNEQFF. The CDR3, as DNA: TGCGCCAGCGGCTCCCGGGACTACAATGAGCAGTTCTTC.

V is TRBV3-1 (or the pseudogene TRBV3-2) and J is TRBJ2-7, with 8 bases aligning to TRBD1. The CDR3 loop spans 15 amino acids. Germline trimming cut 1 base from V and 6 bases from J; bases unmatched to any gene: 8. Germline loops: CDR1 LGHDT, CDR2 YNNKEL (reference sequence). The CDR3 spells CASSQGAGGRAEQYF. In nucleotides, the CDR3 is TGTGCCAGCAGCCAAGGTGCAGGGGGCCGAGCCGAGCAGTACTTC.

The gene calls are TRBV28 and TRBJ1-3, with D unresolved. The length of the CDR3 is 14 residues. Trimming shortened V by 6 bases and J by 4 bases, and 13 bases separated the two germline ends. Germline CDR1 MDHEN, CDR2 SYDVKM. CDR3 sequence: CASRVDMPGNTIYF. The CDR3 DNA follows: TGTGCCAGCAGAGTCGACATGCCGGGAAACACCATATATTTT.

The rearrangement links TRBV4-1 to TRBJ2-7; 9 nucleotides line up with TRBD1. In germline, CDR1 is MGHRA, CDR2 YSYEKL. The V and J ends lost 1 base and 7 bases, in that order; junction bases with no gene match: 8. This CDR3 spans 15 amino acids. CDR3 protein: CASSQAVTGGREQYF. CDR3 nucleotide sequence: TGCGCCAGCAGCCAAGCTGTAACAGGGGGCCGTGAGCAGTACTTC.

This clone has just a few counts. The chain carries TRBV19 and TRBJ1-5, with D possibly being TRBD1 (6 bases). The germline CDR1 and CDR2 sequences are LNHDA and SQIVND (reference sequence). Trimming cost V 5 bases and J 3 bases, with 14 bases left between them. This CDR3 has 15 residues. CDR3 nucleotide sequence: TGTGCCAGTAGTTCTACAGACAGGACCAATCAGCCCCAGCATTTT. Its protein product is CASSSTDRTNQPQHF.

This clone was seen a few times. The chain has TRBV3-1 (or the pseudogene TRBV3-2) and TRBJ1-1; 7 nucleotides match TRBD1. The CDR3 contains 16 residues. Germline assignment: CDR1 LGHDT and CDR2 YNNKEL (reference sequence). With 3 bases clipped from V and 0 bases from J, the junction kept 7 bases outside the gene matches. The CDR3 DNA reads TGTGCCAGCAGCCAGGGGACAGTCTTATTGAACACTGAAGCTTTCTTT. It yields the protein CASSQGTVLLNTEAFF.

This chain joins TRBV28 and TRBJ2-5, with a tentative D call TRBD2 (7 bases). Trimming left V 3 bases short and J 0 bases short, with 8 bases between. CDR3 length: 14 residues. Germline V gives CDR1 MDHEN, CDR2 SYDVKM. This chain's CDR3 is CASSFGGHQETQYF. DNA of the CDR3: TGTGCCAGCAGTTTCGGGGGGCACCAAGAGACCCAGTACTTC.

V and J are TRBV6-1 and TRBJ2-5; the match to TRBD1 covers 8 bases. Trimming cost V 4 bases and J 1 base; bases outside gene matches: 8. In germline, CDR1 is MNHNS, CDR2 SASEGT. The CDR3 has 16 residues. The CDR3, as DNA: TGTGCCAGCAGTGGCTGGGGGGACAGGCGCCAAGAGACCCAGTACTTC. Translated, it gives CASSGWGDRRQETQYF.

The CDR3 coding sequence is TGCAGTGCTAGTGATTCGGGGCCAGTGAGGAATGAGCAGTTCTTC. Its protein product is CSASDSGPVRNEQFF. The rearrangement joins TRBV20-1 to TRBJ2-1; D is possibly TRBD1 or TRBD2 (5 bases each). The V end was cut by 3 bases, the J end by 7 bases, with 19 bases between. CDR3 size: 15 residues. Germline V CDR1 and CDR2: DFQATT, SNEGSKA (reference sequence).

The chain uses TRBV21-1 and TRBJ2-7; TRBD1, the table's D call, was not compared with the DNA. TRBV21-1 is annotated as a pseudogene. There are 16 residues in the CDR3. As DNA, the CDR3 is TGTGCCAGCAGCTCGCGAGACAGGGTCTACTCCTACGAGCAGTACTTC. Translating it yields CASSSRDRVYSYEQYF.

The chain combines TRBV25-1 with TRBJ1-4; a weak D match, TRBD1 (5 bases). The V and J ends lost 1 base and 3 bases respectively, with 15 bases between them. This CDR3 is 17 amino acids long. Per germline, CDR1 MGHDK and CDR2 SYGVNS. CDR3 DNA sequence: TGTGCCAGCAGTGAATGGGGGGTCCCGGCCTCTAATGAAAAACTGTTTTTT. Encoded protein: CASSEWGVPASNEKLFF.

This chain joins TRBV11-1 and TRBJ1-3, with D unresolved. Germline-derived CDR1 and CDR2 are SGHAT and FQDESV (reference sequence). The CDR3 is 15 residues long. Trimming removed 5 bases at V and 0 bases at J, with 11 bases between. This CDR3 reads CASSGTHDSGNTIYF. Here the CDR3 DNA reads TGTGCCAGCAGCGGTACACACGACTCTGGAAACACCATATATTTT.

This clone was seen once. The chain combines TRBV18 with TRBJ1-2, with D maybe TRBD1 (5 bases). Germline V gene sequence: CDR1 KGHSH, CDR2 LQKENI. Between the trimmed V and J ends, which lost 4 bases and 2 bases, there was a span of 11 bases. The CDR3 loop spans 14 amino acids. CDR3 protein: CASSLAGANYGYTF. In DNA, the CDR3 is TGTGCCAGCTCACTCGCCGGGGCCAACTATGGCTACACCTTC.

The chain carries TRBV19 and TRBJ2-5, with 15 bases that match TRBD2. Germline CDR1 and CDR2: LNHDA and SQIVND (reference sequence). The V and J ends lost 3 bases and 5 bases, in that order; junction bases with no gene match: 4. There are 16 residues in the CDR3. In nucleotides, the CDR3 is TGTGCCAGTAGTATCTCGGGACTAGCGGGGGGTGAGACCCAGTACTTC. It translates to CASSISGLAGGETQYF.

CDR3: CASSPGRHNQPQHF. CDR3 coding DNA: TGCGCCAGCAGCCCTGGACGGCACAATCAGCCCCAGCATTTT. The chain has TRBV10-2 and TRBJ1-5; unclear D gene. The V and J ends lost 6 bases and 3 bases respectively, with 12 bases between them. CDR3 length: 14 residues. Germline V lookup: CDR1 WSHSY, CDR2 SAAADI.

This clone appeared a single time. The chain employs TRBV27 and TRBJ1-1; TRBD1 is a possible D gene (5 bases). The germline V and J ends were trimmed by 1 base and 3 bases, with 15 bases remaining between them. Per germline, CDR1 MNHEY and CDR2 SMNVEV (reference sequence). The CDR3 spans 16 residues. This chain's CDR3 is CASSLWGPGKDTEAFF. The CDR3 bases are TGTGCCAGCAGTTTATGGGGACCAGGGAAGGACACTGAAGCTTTCTTT.

CDR3 nucleotide sequence: TGCGCCAGCAGCTACTATAGCGGGGGGGCCGAAGAGACCCAGTACTTC. The encoded protein is CASSYYSGGAEETQYF. The V and J genes are TRBV5-1 and TRBJ2-5, with 11 bases identical to TRBD2. Germline V gene data show CDR1 as SGHRS and CDR2 as YFSETQ. J gave up 3 bases and V 3 bases, and 7 bases lay outside the gene matches. The CDR3 loop spans 16 amino acids. The complete variable domain, with remaining parts taken from reference TRBV5-1 and TRBJ2-5, reads KAGVTQTPRYLIKTRGQQVTLSCSPISGHRSVSWYQQTPGQGLQFLFEYFSETQRNKGNFPGRFSGRQFSNSRSEMNVSTLELGDSALYLCASSYYSGGAEETQYFGPGTRLLVL.

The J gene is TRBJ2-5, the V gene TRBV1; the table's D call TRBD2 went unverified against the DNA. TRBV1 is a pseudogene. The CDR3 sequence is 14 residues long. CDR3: CTSSQFCLGRTQYF. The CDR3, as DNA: TGCACCAGCAGCCAATTCTGCTTGGGGAGGACCCAGTACTTC.

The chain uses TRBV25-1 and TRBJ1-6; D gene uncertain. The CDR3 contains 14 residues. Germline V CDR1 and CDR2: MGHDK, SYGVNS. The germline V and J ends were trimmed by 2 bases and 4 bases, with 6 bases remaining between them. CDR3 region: CASSEAAYNSPLHF. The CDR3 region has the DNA TGTGCCAGCAGTGAAGCAGCATATAATTCACCCCTCCACTTT.